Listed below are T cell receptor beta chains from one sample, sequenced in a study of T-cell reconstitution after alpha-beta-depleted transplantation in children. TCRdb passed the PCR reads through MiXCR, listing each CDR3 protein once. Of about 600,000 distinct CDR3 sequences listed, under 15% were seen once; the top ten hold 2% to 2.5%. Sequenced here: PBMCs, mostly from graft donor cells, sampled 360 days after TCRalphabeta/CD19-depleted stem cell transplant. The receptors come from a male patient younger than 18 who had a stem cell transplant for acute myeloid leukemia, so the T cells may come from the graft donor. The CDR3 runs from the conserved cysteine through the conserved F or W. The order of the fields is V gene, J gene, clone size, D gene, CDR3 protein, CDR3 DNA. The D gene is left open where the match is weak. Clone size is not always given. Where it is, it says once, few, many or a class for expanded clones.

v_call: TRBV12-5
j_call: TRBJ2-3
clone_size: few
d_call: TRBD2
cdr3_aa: CASGLVRPSGRISTDTQYF
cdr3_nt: TGTGCTAGTGGTTTGGTACGGCCTAGCGGGAGGATAAGCACAGATACGCAGTATTTT

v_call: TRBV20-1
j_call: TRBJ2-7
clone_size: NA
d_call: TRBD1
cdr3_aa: CSAIGTGGGEQYF
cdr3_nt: TGCAGTGCTATAGGGACAGGGGGAGGCGAGCAGTACTTC

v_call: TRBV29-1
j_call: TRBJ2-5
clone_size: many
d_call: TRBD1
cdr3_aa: CSVIRGGETQYF
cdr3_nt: TGCAGCGTTATTAGAGGGGGCGAGACCCAGTACTTC

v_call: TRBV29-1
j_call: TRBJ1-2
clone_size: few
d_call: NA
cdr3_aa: CSVEKAGTYGYTF
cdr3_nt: TGCAGCGTTGAAAAGGCAGGGACCTATGGCTACACCTTC

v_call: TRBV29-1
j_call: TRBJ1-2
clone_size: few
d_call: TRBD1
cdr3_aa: CSAGIKDRDYGYTF
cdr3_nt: TGCAGCGCCGGAATCAAGGACAGGGACTATGGCTACACCTTC

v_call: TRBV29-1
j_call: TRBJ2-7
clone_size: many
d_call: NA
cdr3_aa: CSVRSTRHEQYF
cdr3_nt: TGCAGCGTAAGATCAACTAGACACGAGCAGTACTTC

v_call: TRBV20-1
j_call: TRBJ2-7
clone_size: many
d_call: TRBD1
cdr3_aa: CSARVGTGVSYEQYF
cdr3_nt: TGCAGTGCTAGAGTCGGGACAGGGGTTTCCTACGAGCAGTACTTC

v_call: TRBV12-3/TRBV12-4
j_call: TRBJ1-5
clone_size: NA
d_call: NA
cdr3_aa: CASRAVANQPQHF
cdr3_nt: TGTGCCAGCAGAGCGGTGGCTAATCAGCCCCAGCATTTT

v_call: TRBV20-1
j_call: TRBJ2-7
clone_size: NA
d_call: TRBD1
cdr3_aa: CSAPGQPPYEQYF
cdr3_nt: TGCAGTGCTCCGGGACAGCCACCCTACGAGCAGTACTTC

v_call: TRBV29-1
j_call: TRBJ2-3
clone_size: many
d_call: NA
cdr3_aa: CSVAGPPTDTQYF
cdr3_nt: TGCAGCGTTGCCGGACCACCCACAGATACGCAGTATTTT

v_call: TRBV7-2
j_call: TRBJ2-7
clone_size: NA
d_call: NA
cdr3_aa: CASRNGQGISYEQYF
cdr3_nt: TGTGCCAGCAGGAATGGGCAGGGGATCTCCTACGAGCAGTACTTC

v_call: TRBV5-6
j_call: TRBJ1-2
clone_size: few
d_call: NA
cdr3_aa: CASSLGPSGGYTF
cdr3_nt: TGTGCCAGCAGCTTGGGACCATCAGGAGGCTACACCTTC

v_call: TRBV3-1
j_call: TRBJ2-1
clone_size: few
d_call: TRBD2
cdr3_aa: CASSQGLAGVHEQFF
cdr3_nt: TGTGCCAGCAGCCAAGGCCTAGCGGGAGTACATGAGCAGTTCTTC

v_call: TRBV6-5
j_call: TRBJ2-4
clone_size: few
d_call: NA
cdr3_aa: CASSYGTGLAKNIQYF
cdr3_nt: TGTGCCAGCAGTTATGGAACAGGGCTAGCCAAAAACATTCAGTACTTC

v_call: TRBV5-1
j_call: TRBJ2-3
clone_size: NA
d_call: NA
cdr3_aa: CASSRIGRRITDTQYF
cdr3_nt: TGCGCCAGCAGCCGCATAGGACGCAGGATCACAGATACGCAGTATTTT

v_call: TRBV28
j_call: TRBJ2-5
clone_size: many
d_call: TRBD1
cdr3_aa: CASSFLAPEDREETQYF
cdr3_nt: TGTGCCAGCAGTTTTTTGGCCCCAGAGGACAGGGAAGAGACCCAGTACTTC

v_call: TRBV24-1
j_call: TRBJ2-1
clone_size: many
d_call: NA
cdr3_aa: CATRGPGLTINEQFF
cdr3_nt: TGTGCCACCAGGGGCCCGGGACTTACGATCAATGAGCAGTTCTTC

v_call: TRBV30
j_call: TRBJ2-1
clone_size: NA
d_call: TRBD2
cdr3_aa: CARLAGALDEQFF
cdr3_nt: TGTGCCAGACTAGCGGGAGCCTTGGATGAGCAGTTCTTC

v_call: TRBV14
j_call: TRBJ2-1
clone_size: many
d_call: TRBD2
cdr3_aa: CASSRNLAGGQNEQFF
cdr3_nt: TGTGCCAGCAGCCGCAACCTAGCGGGAGGGCAAAATGAGCAGTTCTTC

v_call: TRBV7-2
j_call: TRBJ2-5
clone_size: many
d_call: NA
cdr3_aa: CASSPPWRETQYF
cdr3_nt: TGTGCCAGCAGCCCCCCCTGGAGGGAGACCCAGTACTTC

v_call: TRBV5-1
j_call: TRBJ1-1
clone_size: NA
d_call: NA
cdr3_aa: CASSLTGWATEAFF
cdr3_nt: TGCGCCAGCAGCTTGACAGGGTGGGCCACTGAAGCTTTCTTT

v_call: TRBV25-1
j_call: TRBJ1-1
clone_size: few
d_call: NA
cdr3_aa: CASSPMGNTEAFF
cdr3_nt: TGTGCCAGCAGCCCGATGGGGAACACTGAAGCTTTCTTT

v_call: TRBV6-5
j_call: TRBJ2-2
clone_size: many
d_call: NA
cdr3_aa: CASSYLGPYTGELFF
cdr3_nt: TGTGCCAGCAGTTACCTAGGACCATACACCGGGGAGCTGTTTTTT

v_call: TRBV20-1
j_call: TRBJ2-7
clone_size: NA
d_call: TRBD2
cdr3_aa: CSARDDAGLAGLYEQYF
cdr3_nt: TGCAGTGCTAGAGATGACGCGGGACTAGCGGGTCTCTACGAGCAGTACTTC